This T cell receptor beta chain was observed in a study of CXCR3-negative and CXCR3-positive naive CD8 T cells. Researchers reported sorting every CD8+ T cell subset in triplicate, 250,000 to 350,000 cells per sort. The method, 5' RACE with UMI labels, was used to prepare the TRB cDNA libraries. Following a re-call of the 5' RACE reads, TCRdb has one entry per CDR3 protein and lacks DNA. This repertoire includes about 40,000 distinct CDR3 sequences. Study results and caveats: Similar TRBV-TRBJ gene usage was seen in naive CXCR3-negative and CXCR3-positive cells, but not in memory cells.

CDR1 LGHNA and CDR2 YNFKEQ come from the germline V gene. The CDR3 has 15 amino acids. With regard to this clonotype: Its antigen remains unidentified.

This sequence was found in a human donor in good health. Some clones in this sample may be carry-over from other donors' samples. The sequencing input was memory CD8+ T cells from blood. This chain uses TRBV4-2 with TRBJ2-1; TCRdb indicates TRBD2, and absent DNA this call remains unverified. The CDR3: CASSQMDGTYNEQFF.